One and the same sample provided the 20 T cell receptor beta chains below, sequenced in a study of cytomegalovirus exposure and HLA in healthy donors. Primers for the PCR totalled 60 Vbeta and 13 Jbeta. Clones were sequenced by immunoSEQ multiplex PCR, and TCRdb holds only the in-frame ones, with some missing. Of approximately 150,000 clones listed, 79% are singletons. The sequenced material came from PBMCs. The receptors were gathered from a man aged 35-49 years in good health and CMV-seronegative.

The chain joins TRBV4-1 to TRBJ1-5; D may be TRBD1 (6 bases). This CDR3 contains 15 residues. The germline V and J ends were trimmed by 1 base and 2 bases, with 9 bases remaining between them. Germline loops: CDR1 MGHRA, CDR2 YSYEKL. The DNA for the CDR3 is TGCGCCAGCAGCCAAGTCGCAGGGGGCAATCAGCCCCAGCATTTT. It encodes CASSQVAGGNQPQHF.

J is TRBJ2-7 and V is TRBV4-1, with 14 nucleotides matching TRBD2. In germline, CDR1 is MGHRA, CDR2 YSYEKL. The V segment lost 1 base and the J segment 2 bases; nucleotides outside the gene matches: 7. This CDR3 spans 18 amino acids. The CDR3 DNA is TGCGCCAGCAGCCAAGTCTCCCGACTAGCGGGAGGGACCTACGAGCAGTACTTC. It codes for CASSQVSRLAGGTYEQYF.

The count of this clone is one. The V call is TRBV6-1, the J call TRBJ2-5, with D unclear. Trimming removed 8 bases at V and 5 bases at J, with 15 bases between. CDR1 is MNHNS and CDR2 is SASEGT in the germline V gene. CDR3 length: 13 amino acids. CDR3 sequence (DNA): TGTGCCAGCGCTTCCGGGTTGATGGAGACCCAGTACTTC. Translated, it gives CASASGLMETQYF.

The chain combines TRBV6-1 with TRBJ2-1; 8 bases match TRBD2. V was pared by 1 base and J by 8 bases, with 13 bases of the junction left unmatched. From germline, CDR1 is MNHNS and CDR2 SASEGT. The CDR3 contains 17 residues. As DNA, the CDR3 is TGTGCCAGCAGTGAAGGCGTCCGTAGCGGAGCGGGGGATGAGCAGTTCTTC. Translation gives CASSEGVRSGAGDEQFF.

This chain connects TRBV6-1 to TRBJ2-7; D might be TRBD1 (6 bases). V was trimmed by 10 bases and J by 0 bases, leaving 16 bases between them. Germline CDR1 and CDR2: MNHNS and SASEGT. The CDR3 length is 14 residues. The CDR3 DNA reads as TGTGCCACTACAGGACAGCCAAGCTCCTACGAGCAGTACTTC. It is translated as CATTGQPSSYEQYF.

The rearrangement links TRBV11-2 to TRBJ2-1; a possible D gene is TRBD2 (5 bases). The CDR3 is 14 residues long. Trimming left V 5 bases short and J 12 bases short, with 20 bases between. Germline CDR1 is SGHAT and CDR2 is FQNNGV. The chain's CDR3 is CASSGRDSWAGQFF. CDR3 in DNA: TGTGCCAGCAGCGGACGGGATTCATGGGCTGGGCAGTTCTTC.

V gene TRBV30 combines with J gene TRBJ2-3; a possible D gene is TRBD2 (5 bases). The germline CDR1 and CDR2 sequences are GTSNPN and SVGIG (reference sequence). V was cut by 2 bases and J by 0 bases, with 9 bases left in between. The CDR3 spans 14 residues. The CDR3 DNA is TGTGCCTGGAGTATTTGGACTAGCACAGATACGCAGTATTTT. Translation: CAWSIWTSTDTQYF.

In its sample, this clone was seen once. A junction end diverges from the germline sequence, so it may reflect a read error. V and J are TRBV7-9 and TRBJ1-6; D remains unclear. Germline V gene data show CDR1 as SEHNR and CDR2 as FQNEAQ (reference sequence). This CDR3 spans 12 amino acids. DNA of the CDR3: TGTTCCAGCAGCTCAGACGGACTGGGCCTCCACTTT. It codes for CSSSSDGLGLHF. Full variable domain (remainder filled in from reference TRBV7-9 and TRBJ1-6): DTGVSQNPRHKITKRGQNVTFRCDPISEHNRLYWYRQTLGQGPEFLTYFQNEAQLEKSRLLSDRFSAERPKGSFSTLEIQRTEQGDSAMYLCSSSSDGLGLHFGNGTRLTVT.

This clone has a single count. This chain joins TRBV6-6 and TRBJ2-7; 7 bases are a match to TRBD1. This CDR3 has 14 residues. V gave up 6 bases and J gave up 10 bases; unmatched junction bases: 15. The germline gives CDR1 MNHNY, CDR2 SVGAGI (reference sequence). CDR3 sequence: CASSRRQGGALQYF. CDR3 nucleotide sequence: TGTGCCAGCAGCAGACGACAGGGTGGGGCCCTTCAGTACTTC.

This chain uses TRBV6-5 with TRBJ2-5, with D tentatively TRBD2 (6 bases). Germline V CDR1 and CDR2: MNHEY, SVGAGI. This CDR3 is built from 14 residues. The V end was cut by 0 bases, the J end by 4 bases, with 9 bases between. Here the CDR3 DNA reads TGTGCCAGCAGTTACTCGACTAGGGGAGAGACCCAGTACTTC. Translation gives CASSYSTRGETQYF.

This chain joins TRBV11-3 and TRBJ2-2, with 8 bases aligning to TRBD1. CDR1 is SGHNT and CDR2 is YENEEA in the germline V gene. V lost 5 bases to trimming and J lost 1 base; unmatched junction nucleotides: 6. There are 16 residues in the CDR3. The CDR3 DNA reads TGTGCCAGCAGCGTGGGGACAGGTTTGAACACCGGGGAGCTGTTTTTT. Its protein is CASSVGTGLNTGELFF.

This clone came up a few times. The rearrangement joins TRBV19 to TRBJ2-7; TRBD1 aligns across 11 bases. Germline V gene sequence: CDR1 LNHDA, CDR2 SQIVND (reference sequence). V gave up 3 bases and J gave up 2 bases; unmatched junction bases: 3. The CDR3 extends over 15 amino acids. The CDR3 here is CASSIGQGAPYEQYF. The CDR3 DNA reads TGTGCCAGTAGTATCGGACAGGGGGCTCCCTACGAGCAGTACTTC.

This rearrangement joins TRBV27 to TRBJ2-1; D gene unclear. The CDR3 is made up of 16 amino acids. Germline V lookup: CDR1 MNHEY, CDR2 SMNVEV (reference sequence). The V end lost 3 bases, the J end lost 4 bases, and 16 bases lay between the germline ends. The CDR3 region has the DNA TGTGCCAGCAGTTTTTACTTCCTTACGACTTACAATGAGCAGTTCTTC. It is translated as CASSFYFLTTYNEQFF.

The V call is TRBV6-1, the J call TRBJ1-2; the D is unclear. Trimming took 1 base from V and 9 from J, leaving 9 bases between them. This CDR3 spans 12 amino acids. Germline lookup yields CDR1 MNHNS and CDR2 SASEGT. This CDR3 is CASSEDEASYTF. CDR3 in DNA: TGTGCCAGCAGTGAAGACGAGGCAAGCTACACCTTC.

V gene TRBV5-5 combines with J gene TRBJ1-1, with D maybe TRBD1 (6 bases). This CDR3 spans 14 amino acids. Germline assignment: CDR1 SGHKS and CDR2 YYEKEE (reference sequence). The V gene lost 3 bases and the J gene lost 0 bases, with 9 bases spanning the gap. CDR3 residues: CASSSQGLNTEAFF. The DNA of the CDR3 is TGTGCCAGCAGCTCACAGGGTTTGAACACTGAAGCTTTCTTT.

The V gene is TRBV5-1, the J gene TRBJ1-1, with 10 nucleotides matching TRBD1. Germline V gives CDR1 SGHRS, CDR2 YFSETQ. J gave up 5 bases and V 0 bases, and 4 bases lay outside the gene matches. There are 15 residues in the CDR3. The CDR3 loop is CASSLGQGAGTEAFF. The CDR3 DNA sequence: TGCGCCAGCAGCTTGGGACAGGGGGCGGGAACTGAAGCTTTCTTT.

The genes are TRBV7-2 and TRBJ2-1, with D perhaps matching TRBD1 (5 bases). The CDR3 extends over 15 amino acids. Germline CDR1 SGHTA, CDR2 FQGNSA. Trimming took 4 bases from V and 5 from J, leaving 15 bases between them. CDR3 DNA sequence: TGTGCCAGCAGCTGGAGAAGTGGGGCTAACAATGAGCAGTTCTTC. Residues: CASSWRSGANNEQFF.

The J gene is TRBJ2-1, the V gene TRBV5-5; 9 positions match TRBD2. The V and J ends lost 3 bases and 9 bases, in that order; junction bases with no gene match: 13. Per germline, CDR1 SGHKS and CDR2 YYEKEE (reference sequence). The CDR3 extends over 16 amino acids. DNA of the CDR3: TGTGCCAGCAGCTCCCTGGGTCCAGCGGGAGGAGGTGAGCAGTTCTTC. It translates to CASSSLGPAGGGEQFF.

This clone appeared a single time. The V call is TRBV5-4, the J call TRBJ2-5, with D possibly being TRBD2 (6 bases). Germline lookup yields CDR1 SGHNT and CDR2 YYREEE (reference sequence). V dropped 0 bases and J dropped 2 bases, with 11 bases sitting between them. CDR3 length equals 15 residues. CDR3 protein: CASSLAGTLQETQYF. The CDR3 nucleotides are TGTGCCAGCAGCTTGGCCGGGACTTTACAAGAGACCCAGTACTTC. Looking up the rest from reference TRBV5-4 and TRBJ2-5 gives the full variable domain: ETGVTQSPTHLIKTRGQQVTLRCSSQSGHNTVSWYQQALGQGPQFIFQYYREEENGRGNFPPRFSGLQFPNYSSELNVNALELDDSALYLCASSLAGTLQETQYFGPGTRLLVL.

The chain links TRBV18 to TRBJ1-1; maybe TRBD1 (6 bases). Germline assignment: CDR1 KGHSH and CDR2 LQKENI. CDR3 length: 15 residues. Trimming pared 3 bases from V and 8 bases from J, leaving 19 bases between. CDR3 in amino acids: CASSPSAGAAQEAFF. The CDR3 coding sequence is TGTGCCAGCTCACCTAGCGCGGGGGCAGCACAAGAAGCTTTCTTT.